This T cell receptor (beta chain) was recovered during a study of human T cells and chemical hapten exposure. At the level of the study: Slight differences in pooled library volume were the main source of varying TCR yields across samples. Study-wide results and limits: Expanded TCRs formed significantly more large CDR3 similarity clusters than controls.

Time point indicated: patch test 3, about 24 weeks after DPC sensitization. Treatment described: therapeutic diphenylcyclopropenone sensitization with weekly scalp DPC. About this clonotype: Its antigen remains unknown.

TCRdb reprocessed the RACE reads with MiXCR, giving one entry per CDR3 protein. Of 80,000 to 100,000 distinct CDR3 sequences in the sample, roughly a tenth were seen once. V trimming: 3 bases; J trimming: 2 bases; junction bases outside the gene matches: 5. The CDR3 extends over 18 amino acids. The germline V gene encodes CDR1 MGHDK and CDR2 SYGVNS. Sequencing used whole blood, obtained in connection with sensitization to the hapten diphenylcyclopropenone (DPC). This sequence originates from a woman aged 25 to 39 with alopecia areata. Some clones in this sample may be carry-over from other donors' samples. J is TRBJ2-1 and V is TRBV25-1; TRBD2 matches 15 bases. The CDR3 region has the DNA TGTGCCAGCAGTGATCCCCGGACTAGCGGGAGGGCCTACAATGAGCAGTTCTTC. This encodes CASSDPRTSGRAYNEQFF. The whole variable domain, remainder taken from reference TRBV25-1 and TRBJ2-1, is EADIYQTPRYLVIGTGKKITLECSQTMGHDKMYWYQQDPGMELHLIHYSYGVNSTEKGDLSSESTVSRIRTEHFPLTLESARPSHTSQYLCASSDPRTSGRAYNEQFFGPGTRLTVL.